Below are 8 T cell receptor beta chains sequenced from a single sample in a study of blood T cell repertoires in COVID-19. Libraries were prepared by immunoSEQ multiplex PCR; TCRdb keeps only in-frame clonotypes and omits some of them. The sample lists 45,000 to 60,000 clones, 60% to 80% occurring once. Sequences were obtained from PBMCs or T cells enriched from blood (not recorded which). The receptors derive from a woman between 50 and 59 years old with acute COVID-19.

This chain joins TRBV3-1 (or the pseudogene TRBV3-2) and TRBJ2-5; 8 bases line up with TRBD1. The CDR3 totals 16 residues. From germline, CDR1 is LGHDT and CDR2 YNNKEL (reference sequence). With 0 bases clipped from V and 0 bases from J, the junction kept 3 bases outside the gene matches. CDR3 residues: CASSQESGGYQETQYF. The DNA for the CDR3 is TGTGCCAGCAGCCAAGAATCAGGGGGCTACCAAGAGACCCAGTACTTC.

CDR3 residues: CSASGGAGGRAQHF. The CDR3 region has the DNA TGCAGTGCTAGTGGAGGGGCAGGGGGAAGAGCCCAGCATTTT. This chain joins TRBV20-1 and TRBJ1-5; TRBD1 agrees at 7 bases. CDR3 length: 14 residues. V trimming: 3 bases; J trimming: 11 bases; junction bases outside the gene matches: 13. CDR1 is DFQATT, CDR2 SNEGSKA, per germline (reference sequence).

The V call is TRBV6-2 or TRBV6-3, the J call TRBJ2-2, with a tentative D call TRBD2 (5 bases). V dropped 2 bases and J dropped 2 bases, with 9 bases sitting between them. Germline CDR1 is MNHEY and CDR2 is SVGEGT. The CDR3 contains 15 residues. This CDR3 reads CASSYGPGNTGELFF. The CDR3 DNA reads TGTGCCAGCAGTTACGGGCCGGGAAACACCGGGGAGCTGTTTTTT.

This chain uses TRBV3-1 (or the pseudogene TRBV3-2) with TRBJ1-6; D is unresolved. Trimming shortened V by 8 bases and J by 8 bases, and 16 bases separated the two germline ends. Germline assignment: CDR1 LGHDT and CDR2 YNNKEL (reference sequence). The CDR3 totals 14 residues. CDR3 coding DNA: TGTGCCAGCCTGAACAGTTCCCCTTATTCACCCCTCCACTTT. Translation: CASLNSSPYSPLHF.

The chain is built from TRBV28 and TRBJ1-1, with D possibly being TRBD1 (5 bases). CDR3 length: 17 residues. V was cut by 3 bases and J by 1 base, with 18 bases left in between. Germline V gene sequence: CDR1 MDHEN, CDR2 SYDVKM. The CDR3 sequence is CASSFGGAPSQNTEAFF. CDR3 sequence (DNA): TGTGCCAGCAGTTTCGGCGGGGCACCATCCCAGAACACTGAAGCTTTCTTT. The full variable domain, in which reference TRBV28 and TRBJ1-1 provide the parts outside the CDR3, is DVKVTQSSRYLVKRTGEKVFLECVQDMDHENMFWYRQDPGLGLRLIYFSYDVKMKEKGDIPEGYSVSREKKERFSLILESASTNQTSMYLCASSFGGAPSQNTEAFFGQGTRLTVV.

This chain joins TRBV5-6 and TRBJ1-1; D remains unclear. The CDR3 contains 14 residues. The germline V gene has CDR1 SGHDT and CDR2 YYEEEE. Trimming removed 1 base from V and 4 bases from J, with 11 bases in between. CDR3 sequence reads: CASSLRGSGTEAFF. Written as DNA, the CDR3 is TGTGCCAGCAGCTTGCGGGGTTCCGGCACTGAAGCTTTCTTT.

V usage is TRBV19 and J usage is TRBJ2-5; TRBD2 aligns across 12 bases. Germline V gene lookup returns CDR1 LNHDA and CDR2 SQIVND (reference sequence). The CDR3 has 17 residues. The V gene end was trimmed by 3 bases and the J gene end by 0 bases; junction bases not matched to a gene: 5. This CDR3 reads CASSIGLAGGYQETQYF. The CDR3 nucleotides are TGTGCCAGTAGTATCGGGCTAGCGGGGGGGTACCAAGAGACCCAGTACTTC.

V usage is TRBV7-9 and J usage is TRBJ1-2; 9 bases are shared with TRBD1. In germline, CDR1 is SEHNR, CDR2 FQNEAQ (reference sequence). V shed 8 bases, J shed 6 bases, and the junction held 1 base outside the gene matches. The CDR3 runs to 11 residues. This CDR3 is CASGDRDGYTF. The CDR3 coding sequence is TGTGCCAGCGGGGACAGGGATGGCTACACCTTC.